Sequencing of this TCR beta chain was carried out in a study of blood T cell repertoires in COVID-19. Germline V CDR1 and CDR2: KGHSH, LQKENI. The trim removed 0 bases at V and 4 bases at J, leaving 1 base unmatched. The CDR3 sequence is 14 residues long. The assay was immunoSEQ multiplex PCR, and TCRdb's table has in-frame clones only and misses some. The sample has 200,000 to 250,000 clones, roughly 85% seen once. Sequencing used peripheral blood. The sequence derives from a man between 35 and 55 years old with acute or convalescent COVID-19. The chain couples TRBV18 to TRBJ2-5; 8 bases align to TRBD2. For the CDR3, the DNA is TGTGCCAGCTCACCACCCGGGGGGGGAGAGACCCAGTACTTC. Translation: CASSPPGGGETQYF.